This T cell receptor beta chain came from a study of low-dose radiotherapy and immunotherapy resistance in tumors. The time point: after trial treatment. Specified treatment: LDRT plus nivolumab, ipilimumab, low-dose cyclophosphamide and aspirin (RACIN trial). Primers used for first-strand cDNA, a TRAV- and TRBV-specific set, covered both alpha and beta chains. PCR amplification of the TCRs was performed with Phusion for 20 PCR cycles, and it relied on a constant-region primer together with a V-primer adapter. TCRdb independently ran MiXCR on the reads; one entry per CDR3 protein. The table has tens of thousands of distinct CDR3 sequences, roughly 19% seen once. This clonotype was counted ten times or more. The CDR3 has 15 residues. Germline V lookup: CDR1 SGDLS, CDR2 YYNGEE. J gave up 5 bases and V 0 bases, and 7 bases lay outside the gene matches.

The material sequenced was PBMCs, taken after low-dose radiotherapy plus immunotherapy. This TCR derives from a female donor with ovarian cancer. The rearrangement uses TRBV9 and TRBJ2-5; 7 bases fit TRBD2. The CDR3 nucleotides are TGTGCCAGCAGCGTAGGGGGGGGGAGAACGGAGACCCAGTACTTC. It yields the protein CASSVGGGRTETQYF.